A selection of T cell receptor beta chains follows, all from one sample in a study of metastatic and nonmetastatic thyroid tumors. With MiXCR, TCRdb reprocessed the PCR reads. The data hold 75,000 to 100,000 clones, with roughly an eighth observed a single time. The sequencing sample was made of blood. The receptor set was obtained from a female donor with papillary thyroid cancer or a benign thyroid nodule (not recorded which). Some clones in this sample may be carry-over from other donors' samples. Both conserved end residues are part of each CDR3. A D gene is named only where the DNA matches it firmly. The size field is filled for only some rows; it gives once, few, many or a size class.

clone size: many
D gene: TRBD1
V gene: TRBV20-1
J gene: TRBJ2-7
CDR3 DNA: TGCAGTGCCGATATTCGGACAGGGGATGAGCAGTACTTC
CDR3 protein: CSADIRTGDEQYF

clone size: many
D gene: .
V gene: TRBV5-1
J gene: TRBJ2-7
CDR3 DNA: TGCGCCAGCAGCTTGGGGCAGCCGATCGTAGAGCAGTACTTC
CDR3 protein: CASSLGQPIVEQYF

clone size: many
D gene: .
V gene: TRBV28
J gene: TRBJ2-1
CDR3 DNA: TGTGCCAGCAGTCAACAGGGTATGGATGAGCAGTTCTTC
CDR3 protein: CASSQQGMDEQFF

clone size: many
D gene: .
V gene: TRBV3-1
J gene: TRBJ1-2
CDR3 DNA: TGTGCCAGCAGCCACCGACTGACGGCGGGGAACTATGGCTACACCTTC
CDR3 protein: CASSHRLTAGNYGYTF

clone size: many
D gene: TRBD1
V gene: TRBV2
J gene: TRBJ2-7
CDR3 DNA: TGTGCCAGCAGTATAGAGGACAGGGCTGAGCAGTACTTC
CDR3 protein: CASSIEDRAEQYF

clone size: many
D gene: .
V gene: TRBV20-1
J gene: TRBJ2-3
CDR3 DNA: TGCAGTGCTGGCGAACTTGTCACAGATACGCAGTATTTT
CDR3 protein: CSAGELVTDTQYF

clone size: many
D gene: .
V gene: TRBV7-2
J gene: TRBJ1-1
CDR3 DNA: TGTGCCAGCAGCTTCCAATCATCAGACACCCCACTGAACACTGAAGCTTTCTTT
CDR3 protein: CASSFQSSDTPLNTEAFF

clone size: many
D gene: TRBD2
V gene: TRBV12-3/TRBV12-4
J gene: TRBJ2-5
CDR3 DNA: TGTGCCAGCAGTATTAGACTAGCGGGAAAAGGGTACCAAGAGACCCAGTACTTC
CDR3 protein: CASSIRLAGKGYQETQYF

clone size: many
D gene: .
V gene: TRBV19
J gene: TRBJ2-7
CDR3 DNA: TGTGCCAGTAGTTCCGGGACGTCCCCTGCCCCTGAGTACTTC
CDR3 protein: CASSSGTSPAPEYF

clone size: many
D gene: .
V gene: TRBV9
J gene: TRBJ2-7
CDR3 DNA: TGTGCCAGCAGCGTAGGCGCCAGGGCTCACGAGCAGTACTTC
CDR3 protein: CASSVGARAHEQYF

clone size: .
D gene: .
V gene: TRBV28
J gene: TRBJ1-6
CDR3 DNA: TGTGCCAGCAGTTACTGGGGCAGTGGTGATTCACCCCTCCACTTT
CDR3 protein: CASSYWGSGDSPLHF

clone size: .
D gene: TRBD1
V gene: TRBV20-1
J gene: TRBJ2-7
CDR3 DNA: TGCAGTGGGAGGAGGACAGGAGTAGGGGAGCAGTACTTC
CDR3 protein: CSGRRTGVGEQYF

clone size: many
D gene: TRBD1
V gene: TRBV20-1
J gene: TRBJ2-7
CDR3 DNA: TGCAGTGCTAGAGATGGGACAGGGGTGGCCGAGCAGTACTTC
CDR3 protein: CSARDGTGVAEQYF

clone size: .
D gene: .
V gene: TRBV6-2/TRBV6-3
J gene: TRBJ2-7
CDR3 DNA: TGTGCCAGCAGCCCCGGTCGTCTGGGCACCTACGAGCAGTACTTC
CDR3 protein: CASSPGRLGTYEQYF

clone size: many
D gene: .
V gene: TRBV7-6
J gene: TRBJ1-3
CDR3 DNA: TGTGCCAGCAGTCAAACCTCTGGAAACACCATATATTTT
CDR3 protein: CASSQTSGNTIYF

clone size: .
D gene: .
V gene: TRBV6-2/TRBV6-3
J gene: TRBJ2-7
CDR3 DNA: TGTGCCAGCAGTTACGGTGAAATCTACGAGCAGTACTTC
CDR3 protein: CASSYGEIYEQYF

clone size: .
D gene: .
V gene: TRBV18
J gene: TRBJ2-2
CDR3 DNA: TGTGCCAGCTCACCATATGGATTCACCGGGGAGCTGTTTTTT
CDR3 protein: CASSPYGFTGELFF

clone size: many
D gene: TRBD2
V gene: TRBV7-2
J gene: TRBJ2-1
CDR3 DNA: TGTGCCAGCAGCCACCGGGGACTAGCGTTCAATGAGCAGTTCTTC
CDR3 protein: CASSHRGLAFNEQFF

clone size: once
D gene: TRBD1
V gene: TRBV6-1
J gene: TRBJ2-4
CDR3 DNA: TGTGCCAGCAGTGAACTGGACAGGGGGCGCGATGGTACCAAAAACATTCAGTACTTC
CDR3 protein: CASSELDRGRDGTKNIQYF

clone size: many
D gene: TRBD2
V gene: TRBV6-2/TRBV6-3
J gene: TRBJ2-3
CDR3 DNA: TGTGCCAGCAGCTCAGCGGGAGACGTAGATACGCAGTATTTT
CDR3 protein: CASSSAGDVDTQYF

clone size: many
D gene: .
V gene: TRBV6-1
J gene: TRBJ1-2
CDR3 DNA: TGTGCCAGCAGTGAAGATGGGACAATCTATGGCTACACCTTC
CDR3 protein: CASSEDGTIYGYTF

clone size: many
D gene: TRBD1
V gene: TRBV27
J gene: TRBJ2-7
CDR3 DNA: TGTGCCAGCACGGGGACAGGGGGCAGCTACGAGCAGTACTTC
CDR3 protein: CASTGTGGSYEQYF

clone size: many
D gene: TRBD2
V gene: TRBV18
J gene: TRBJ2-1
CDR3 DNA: TGTGCCAGCTCACCGGGACTAGCGGGAGGTGAGCAGTTCTTC
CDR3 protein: CASSPGLAGGEQFF

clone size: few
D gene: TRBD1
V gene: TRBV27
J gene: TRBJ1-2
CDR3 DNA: TGTGCCAGCAGACCGCTCGGGACAGTGGCGTGGGGCTACACCTTC
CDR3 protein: CASRPLGTVAWGYTF

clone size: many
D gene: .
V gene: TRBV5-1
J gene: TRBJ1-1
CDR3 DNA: TGCGCCAGCAGACTCCAGGTGAACACTGAAGCTTTCTTT
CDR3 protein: CASRLQVNTEAFF

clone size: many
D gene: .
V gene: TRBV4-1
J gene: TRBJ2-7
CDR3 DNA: TGCGCCAGCAGCCAAGATCTTGGGGAACCAGGAACCCACGAGCAGTACTTC
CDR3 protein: CASSQDLGEPGTHEQYF

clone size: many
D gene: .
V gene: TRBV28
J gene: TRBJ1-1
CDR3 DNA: TGTGCCAGCATGGTGAACACTGAAGCTTTCTTT
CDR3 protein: CASMVNTEAFF

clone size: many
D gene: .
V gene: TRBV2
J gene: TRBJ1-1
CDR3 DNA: TGTGCCAGCAGTGAAAGGTCCAGGAAAGACACTGAAGCTTTCTTT
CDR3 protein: CASSERSRKDTEAFF

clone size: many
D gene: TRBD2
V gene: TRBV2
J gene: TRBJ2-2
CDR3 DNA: TGTGCCAGCAGCAGCGGGAGAGAGGCGTCCGGGGAGCTGTTTTTT
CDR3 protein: CASSSGREASGELFF

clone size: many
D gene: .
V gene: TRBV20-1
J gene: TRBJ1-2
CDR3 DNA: TGCAGTGCTAGACAAGATACGATGACCGGGAAAATTCATGGCTACACCTTC
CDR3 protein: CSARQDTMTGKIHGYTF

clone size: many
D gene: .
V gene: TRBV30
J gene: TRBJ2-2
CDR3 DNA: TGTGCCTTCCAGGGAGGTGTGAACACCGGGGAGCTGTTTTTT
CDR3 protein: CAFQGGVNTGELFF

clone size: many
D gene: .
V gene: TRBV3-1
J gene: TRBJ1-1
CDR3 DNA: TGTGCCAGCAGCCAAGAATCGATCGCGCAGAGTACTGAAGCTTTCTTT
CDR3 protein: CASSQESIAQSTEAFF

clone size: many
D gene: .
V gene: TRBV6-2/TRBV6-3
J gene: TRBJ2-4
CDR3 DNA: TGTGCCGGCAGTTACCAGGGACCCCGGGGAGGAAACATTCAGTACTTC
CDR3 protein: CAGSYQGPRGGNIQYF

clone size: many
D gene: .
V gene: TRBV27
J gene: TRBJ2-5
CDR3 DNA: TGTGCCAGCAGTTACCAGGGGAGACAAGAGACCCAGTACTTC
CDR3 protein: CASSYQGRQETQYF

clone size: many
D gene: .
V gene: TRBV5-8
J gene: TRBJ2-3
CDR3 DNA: TGTGCCAGCAGAATAACAGATACGCAGTATTTT
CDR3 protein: CASRITDTQYF

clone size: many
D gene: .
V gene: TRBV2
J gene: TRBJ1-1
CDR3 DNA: TGTGCCAGCAGGGGAGGGACGTATGAAGCTTTCTTT
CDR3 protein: CASRGGTYEAFF

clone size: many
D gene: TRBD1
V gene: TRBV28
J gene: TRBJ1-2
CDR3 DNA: TGTGCCAGCAGTTTGTCAAATCGCAGGGGGCCTGGCTACACCTTC
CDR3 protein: CASSLSNRRGPGYTF

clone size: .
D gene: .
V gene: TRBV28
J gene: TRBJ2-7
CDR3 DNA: TGTGCCAGCAGTTTAGGTCCCCAGCTGACCTACGAGCAGTACTTC
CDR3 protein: CASSLGPQLTYEQYF

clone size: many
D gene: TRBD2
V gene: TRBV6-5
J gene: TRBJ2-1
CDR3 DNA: TGTGCCAGCAGTTACCTGGCGGGAGGGGCTATGAGTGAGCAGTTCTTC
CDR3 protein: CASSYLAGGAMSEQFF

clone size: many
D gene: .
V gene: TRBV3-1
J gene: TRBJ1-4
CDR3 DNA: TGTGCCAGCAGCCAAGGTCAAGGGTGGGTTGAAAAACTGTTTTTT
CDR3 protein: CASSQGQGWVEKLFF

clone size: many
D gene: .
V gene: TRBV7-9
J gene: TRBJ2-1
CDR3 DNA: TGTGCCAGCAGCTTAGGTGCTACCTACAATGAGCAGTTCTTC
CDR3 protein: CASSLGATYNEQFF